The present T cell receptor (beta chain) was sequenced within a study of cytomegalovirus exposure and HLA in healthy donors. V lost 6 bases and J 0 bases, leaving 15 bases between the germline ends. Germline V gives CDR1 SQVTM, CDR2 ANQGSEA. The CDR3 has 14 residues. The data were produced by immunoSEQ multiplex PCR, yet TCRdb's version contains in-frame clones alone and is incomplete. Of 100,000 to 120,000 clones in the sample, around 95% are singletons; the top ten hold 0.67%. The sample comprised PBMCs. The receptor comes from a woman aged 18-29 years in good health and CMV-seronegative. The chain combines TRBV29-1 with TRBJ2-7; D might be TRBD2 (6 bases). CDR3 nucleotides: TGCAGCGTCCTCACTAGCACAAGCTCCTACGAGCAGTACTTC. Its translation: CSVLTSTSSYEQYF.